This entry describes one T cell receptor (beta chain). This record belongs to a study of control samples from healthy donors and cancer patients. Profiled with immunoSEQ multiplex PCR; TCRdb holds only in-frame clones, not every one. The sample lists around 70,000 clones, 70% to 90% occurring once. The CDR3 loop spans 11 amino acids. With 4 bases removed from V and 4 bases from J, the gap between germline ends came to 8 bases. CDR1 is GTSNPN and CDR2 is SVGIG in the germline V gene (reference sequence). The TCR comes from a woman between 50 and 59 years old with head and neck cancer. Sequenced: PBMCs. This chain joins TRBV30 and TRBJ2-7, with D tentatively TRBD2 (7 bases). The CDR3 sequence: CAWKGGYEQYF. In nucleotides, the CDR3 is TGTGCCTGGAAGGGGGGGTACGAGCAGTACTTC.